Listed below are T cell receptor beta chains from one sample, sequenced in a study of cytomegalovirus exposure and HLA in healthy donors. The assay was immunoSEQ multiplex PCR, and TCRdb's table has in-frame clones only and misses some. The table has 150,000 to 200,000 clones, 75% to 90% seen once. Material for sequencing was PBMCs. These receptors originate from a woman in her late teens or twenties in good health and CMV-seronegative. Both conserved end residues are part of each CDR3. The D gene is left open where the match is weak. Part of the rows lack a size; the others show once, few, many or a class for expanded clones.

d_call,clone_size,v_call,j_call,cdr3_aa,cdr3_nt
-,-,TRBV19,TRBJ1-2,CASRDRSLFVSNYGYTF,TGTGCCAGTAGGGACAGATCCCTCTTCGTGTCCAACTATGGCTACACCTTC
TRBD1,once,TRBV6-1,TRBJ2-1,CASSGGGHLYNEQFF,TGTGCCAGCAGTGGAGGGGGCCACCTTTACAATGAGCAGTTCTTC
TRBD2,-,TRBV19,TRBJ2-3,CASKSSGYTDTQYF,TGTGCCAGTAAATCTAGCGGGTACACAGATACGCAGTATTTT
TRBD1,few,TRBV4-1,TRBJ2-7,CASSPYTGTGSYEQYF,TGCGCCAGCAGCCCATACACCGGGACAGGATCCTACGAGCAGTACTTC
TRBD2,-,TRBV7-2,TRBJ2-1,CASSSLLAGGSYNEQFF,TGTGCCAGCAGCTCTTTACTAGCGGGAGGCTCCTACAATGAGCAGTTCTTC
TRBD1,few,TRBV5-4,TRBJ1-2,CASSLGDRPNLYGYTF,TGTGCCAGCAGCTTGGGGGACAGACCAAACCTCTATGGCTACACCTTC
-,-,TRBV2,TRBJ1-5,CASSRGGDGSNQPQHF,TGTGCCAGCAGTCGAGGGGGGGATGGTAGCAATCAGCCCCAGCATTTT
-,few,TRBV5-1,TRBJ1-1,CASVPTTGSRTEAFF,TGCGCCAGCGTCCCCACGACAGGTTCCCGCACTGAAGCTTTCTTT
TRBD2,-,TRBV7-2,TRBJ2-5,CASSPRGSETQYF,TGTGCCAGCAGCCCCCGCGGGAGTGAGACCCAGTACTTC
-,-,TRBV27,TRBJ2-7,CASSPRMGGSYEQYF,TGTGCCAGCAGCCCGCGTATGGGGGGCTCCTACGAGCAGTACTTC
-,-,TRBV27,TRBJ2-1,CASSPYSSSYNEQFF,TGTGCCAGCAGTCCATACAGTAGCTCCTACAATGAGCAGTTCTTC
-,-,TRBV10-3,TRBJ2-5,CASGGLAQEETQYF,TGTGCCTCCGGGGGGCTAGCGCAAGAAGAGACCCAGTACTTC
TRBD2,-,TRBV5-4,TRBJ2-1,CASSSPLGGNEQFF,TGTGCCAGCAGCTCACCCCTGGGAGGGAATGAGCAGTTCTTC
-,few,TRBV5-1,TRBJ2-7,CASSLWRGDPYEQYF,TGCGCCAGCAGCTTGTGGAGGGGTGATCCCTACGAGCAGTACTTC
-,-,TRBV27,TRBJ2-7,CASSFSGSYEQYF,TGTGCCAGCAGTTTTAGCGGATCCTACGAGCAGTACTTC
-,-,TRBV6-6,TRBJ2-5,CASSYSGGEETQYF,TGTGCCAGCAGTTACTCCGGGGGAGAAGAGACCCAGTACTTC
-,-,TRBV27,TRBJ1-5,CASSRRGGSGQPQHF,TGTGCCAGCAGCAGAAGAGGAGGGTCGGGGCAGCCCCAGCATTTT
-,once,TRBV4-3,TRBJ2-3,CASSQATGAGADTQYF,TGCGCCAGCAGCCAAGCTACGGGCGCAGGGGCAGATACGCAGTATTTT
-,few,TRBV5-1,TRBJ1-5,CASSSQPQHF,TGCGCCAGCAGCTCGCAGCCCCAGCATTTT
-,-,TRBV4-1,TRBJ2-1,CASSQVAILANEQFF,TGCGCCAGCAGCCAAGTAGCGATACTGGCCAATGAGCAGTTCTTC
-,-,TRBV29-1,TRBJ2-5,CSVGPGVETQYF,TGCAGCGTTGGTCCCGGGGTGGAGACCCAGTACTTC
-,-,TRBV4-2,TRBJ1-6,CASSQDPTNSPLHF,TGTGCCAGCAGCCAAGATCCTACCAATTCACCCCTCCACTTT